The TCR beta chain described here comes from a study of blood T cell repertoires in COVID-19. Germline V gives CDR1 MDHEN, CDR2 SYDVKM. V lost 2 bases to trimming and J lost 9 bases, with 8 bases between them. The CDR3 sequence is 12 residues long. Profiling relied on immunoSEQ multiplex PCR, and the TCRdb table lists in-frame clones only, not all of them. The data hold around 300,000 clones, with 80% to 90% observed a single time. This chain joins TRBV28 and TRBJ2-1; D may be TRBD2 (6 bases). Sequencing was performed on PBMCs or T cells enriched from blood (not recorded which). The TCR comes from a young woman who had recovered from COVID-19. This CDR3 reads CASSLRGSEQFF. The CDR3 coding sequence is TGTGCCAGCAGTTTACGGGGGAGTGAGCAGTTCTTC.